What follows is one T cell receptor (beta chain) and its context. In the study's own analysis: The assay estimated nucleated cells by amplifying reference gene primers. Measured with immunoSEQ multiplex PCR; TCRdb has only the in-frame clones, and not every one. V, J and clone size reflect that table, while D and trimming were determined from the DNA. The top ten hold around 7.7% of the sample, which has about 220,000 clones, roughly 75% seen once. The record originates from a study of blood T cell repertoires in COVID-19. Background on the study: Sites in the United States, Italy and Spain provided acute and convalescent COVID-19 samples. Sources were T cells, B-cell-depleted T cells, or PBMCs; the material itself was cDNA or gDNA.

The TCR comes from a woman in her 70s with acute or convalescent COVID-19. The sequenced sample was peripheral blood.

The CDR3 sequence is CSVGAGSSYNEQFF. In nucleotides, the CDR3 is TGCAGCGTTGGGGCGGGGAGCTCCTACAATGAGCAGTTCTTC. The chain couples TRBV29-1 to TRBJ2-1; a possible D gene is TRBD2 (6 bases). V was shortened by 4 bases and J by 0 bases, with 10 bases between the two germline ends. CDR1 and CDR2 (germline): SQVTM, ANQGSEA. This CDR3 is 14 amino acids long.